A selection of T cell receptor beta chains follows, all from one sample in a study of vaccination and CD4 T cells after COVID-19. Using its own MiXCR run on the PCR reads, TCRdb lists one record per CDR3 protein. The sample yields roughly 20,000 distinct CDR3 sequences, 45% to 70% seen once. The sequences come from CD4+ T cells from blood, collected after SARS-CoV-2 vaccination. These receptors all come from a human donor who had recovered from COVID-19. The CDR3 runs from the conserved cysteine through the conserved F or W. D genes are given only for firm matches. Rows give clone size only sometimes, using once, few, many, or a class for an expanded clone.

>-|TRBV11-3|TRBJ2-7|-
TGTGCCAGCAGCTTATACTCTGGCGGGCCCGAGCAGTACTTC
CASSLYSGGPEQYF
>-|TRBV5-3|TRBJ2-5|-
TGTGCCCCCAGGGACTCCCAACAAGAGACCCAGTACTTC
CAPRDSQQETQYF
>once|TRBV10-3|TRBJ2-7|-
TGTGCCATCAGTGAGAAGAGAGGAGACTACGAGCAGTACTTC
CAISEKRGDYEQYF
>-|TRBV7-9|TRBJ2-2|TRBD2
TGTGCCAGCAGCTCCGGACTAGCGGGAGTCACCGGGGAGCTGTTTTTT
CASSSGLAGVTGELFF
>few|TRBV27|TRBJ1-5|-
TGTGCCAGCAGTCCCCATTTCGGGGGTATTGGAAGCAATCAGCCCCAGCATTTT
CASSPHFGGIGSNQPQHF
>once|TRBV7-3|TRBJ2-2|TRBD1
TGTGCCAGCAGCTTCCCAGGGACCGGGACAGGGATCACCGGGGAGCTGTTTTTT
CASSFPGTGTGITGELFF
>few|TRBV30|TRBJ1-2|TRBD1
TGTGCCTGCCCTCGGACAGGGTGGCGCTATGGCTACACCTTC
CACPRTGWRYGYTF
>-|TRBV19|TRBJ1-5|-
TGTGCCAGTAGTATGACGGGTCTTCAGCCCCAGCATTTT
CASSMTGLQPQHF
>-|TRBV12-3/TRBV12-4|TRBJ2-3|-
TGTGCCAGCAGCCCATTAGGGGGGGTGGATACGCAGTATTTT
CASSPLGGVDTQYF
>once|TRBV20-1|TRBJ1-5|TRBD1
TGCAGTGCTCAGCAAGGGACAGGGGGCGGTCAGCCCCAGCATTTT
CSAQQGTGGGQPQHF
>few|TRBV20-1|TRBJ2-7|-
TGCAGTGCTCGGTTGCGGGCCCTTGCCTACGAGCAGTACTTC
CSARLRALAYEQYF
>-|TRBV4-1|TRBJ2-3|-
TGCGCCAGCAGCCAAGTTGGAAGCACAGATACGCAGTATTTT
CASSQVGSTDTQYF